This T cell receptor (beta chain) was retrieved from a study of cytomegalovirus exposure and HLA in healthy donors (dated by TCRdb to the late 2010s). General notes on the study: According to an earlier analysis of 587 of the donors, about 179 million T cells yielded over 90 million unique TCR beta sequences and 276 Gb of sequence data. Class I and class II HLA loci were covered by the typing at four-digit resolution. To study patterns of TCR occurrence, a later analysis re-analyzed previously published TCR beta repertoires from just over 650 donors and added high-resolution HLA genotyping. Of the 300 to 500 genotyped donors, less than 85% were placed in the genetic ancestry cluster associated with self-reported Caucasian donors. In the later analysis, no new phenotypic data were used to find candidate immune exposures; instead, reliance was placed on TCR beta sequences and their occurrence across donors. Among some 400 genotyped donors of the cohort, an average of approximately 220,000 unique TCR beta nucleotide sequences was sequenced per donor, of which 15% to 20% were non-productive. A handful of DR-DQ haplotypes were handled as single units for association and clustering because linkage in the cohort was strong. All discovery cohort repertoires had been generated using a single sequencing platform. Genome-wide SNP genotypes for about 65% of the 666 donors were used in a later genetic analysis, which treated that subset as a discovery cohort. To predict cytomegalovirus infection status, the study brought together high-throughput TCR immunosequencing, statistical association of individual TCRs with disease status, and machine learning. The study aimed to test whether signatures of past pathogen exposure could be identified by cataloging public T cell receptors. Approximately 300 gigabases of sequencing data and around 85 million unique TCR sequences made up an early release that covered about 640 HLA-typed donors. Using immunosequencing, the study profiled T cell repertoires from 640 or so subjects and related those repertoires to cytomegalovirus serostatus. Typing coverage varied by locus: roughly 620-640 donors for A, B, C, DRB1 and DQB1; 522 for DQA1; around 570 for DPA1; approximately 490 for DPB1. Donor age, sex, ethnicity and CMV serostatus were compiled alongside the repertoire data. Along with the approximately 700-subject first cohort, a separate validation cohort of 120 different subjects was used. To decide whether each TCR beta V gene segment behaved as functional or pseudogenic, an earlier analysis of fewer than 750 of the donors relied on high-throughput TCR beta sequencing.

Remarks on this clone: There is no known antigen for this receptor.

Deletion took 7 bases off V and 5 bases off J, with a span of 14 bases between the germline ends. The germline V gene (reference sequence) provides CDR1 SEHNR and CDR2 FQNEAQ. The CDR3 covers 14 residues, taking in both the cysteine and the phenylalanine. Of all the DNA, just the CDR3 is kept, 42 bases in frame from base 1. The cohort consisted of fewer than 700 healthy bone marrow donors. All cohort members were sampled while nominally healthy, although unrecorded immune exposures were likely present. The donor was CMV seronegative and belonged to the group of around 350 seronegative cohort members. A peripheral blood sample was provided by each donor, and peripheral blood mononuclear cells were used for TCR beta sequencing. The Qiagen DNeasy Blood Extraction Kit was used to extract genomic DNA from the blood cell samples. Summary of the overall study and its limitations: A later analysis associated around 16,000 TCR beta sequences with specific HLA alleles at a false discovery rate of 0.05. Assigning TCR associations to individual alleles was difficult when HLA alleles, especially DR and DQ, strongly co-occurred. According to the authors, the approach could potentially be generalized to other disease states and immunological phenotypes. For the cohort, immune exposure information was limited to CMV serostatus. Compared with equally common non-associated chains, HLA-associated TCR beta chains in a later analysis were more clonally expanded and had lower generation probabilities. The sequencing pipeline was judged likely to have produced a cluster of highly shared sequence variants as a technical artifact. Because HLA typing was missing for some donors at each locus, association tests included only the typed subset. In an earlier analysis of approximately 600 of the donors, most TCR beta V segments were observed in productive rearrangements about 87% or about 30% of the time, broadly matching IMGT annotations. Correlated functional status among segregating V segments might be attributable to linkage disequilibrium, but an unknown experimental factor could not be ruled out. V-gene and J-gene trimming of TCR beta chains was associated with a missense DCLRE1C variant in a later genetic analysis, and the association was replicated in an independent cohort. Sequencing depth was assumed to be roughly uniform across donors in the presence/absence analyses, though that assumption may not hold. This cohort had only TCR beta chains sequenced, and the lack of alpha or paired-chain data limited which features could be detected. Over 15 rarely observed V segments, including chromosome 9 orphons, were excluded from the earlier analysis of several hundred of the donors because counts were too low. A few of the identified cytomegalovirus-associated TCR beta chains were confirmed in vitro to be specific for cytomegalovirus antigens. Cytomegalovirus status was reported to be diagnosed by the classifier with high specificity and sensitivity in both the original and validation cohorts. A further reported finding was that TCR beta sequences accurately predicted the HLA-A and HLA-B alleles for most subjects in the first cohort. The study listed 150 to 200 TCR beta chains as associated with cytomegalovirus. Most CMV-associated TCR beta chains appeared to be HLA-restricted in a later analysis, and the HLA associations seemed to be driven largely by CMV exposure. A later analysis found that TCR association rates varied across HLA loci, with DRB1 alleles showing the most associated TCRs and HLA-C alleles the fewest. Several of the top co-occurrence clusters appeared to be linked to parvovirus B19, influenza, CMV and Epstein-Barr virus, according to a later analysis. A later genetic analysis reported fewer N-insertions in productive TCRs among donors in an Asian-associated ancestry cluster than the approximately 670-donor mean. While some public TCRs were present in many individuals, most TCR sequences turned up only very rarely across donors. Because the 87-base-pair reads could not distinguish some IMGT-functional V segments, including TRBV6-2 and TRBV6-3, those segments were excluded.

Library preparation employed the immunoSEQ multiplex PCR assay. The multiplex PCR relied on a mix of 60 forward primers for TCR Vbeta segments and 13 reverse primers for TCR Jbeta segments. The CDR3 region of rearranged TCR beta genes was amplified from genomic DNA with a multiplex PCR assay. The amplified TCR beta libraries were sequenced on the Illumina HiSeq System as 87-base-pair reads. In the authors' own workflow: A later analysis counted 65 million to 90 million unique TCR beta chains across the roughly 700 repertoires, and some 11 million of these chains were shared by at least two donors. Raw reads were error-corrected and collapsed into unique sequences with a nearest-neighbor algorithm that merged closely related sequences to remove PCR and sequencing errors. CDR3 sequences were aligned to IMGT reference sequences to assign V, D and J gene segments. For a sequence to be retained, a match of at least six nucleotides was required to both a V gene segment and a J gene segment. Rearrangements were classified as productive when the CDR3 lacked stop codons and remained in frame with V and J, and all other rearrangements were classified as non-productive. CDR3 was defined by IMGT convention, running from the second conserved V-encoded cysteine to the conserved J-encoded phenylalanine. The earlier analysis of 500 to 650 of the donors excluded any sequence lacking an unambiguous match to a single V gene segment. An earlier analysis of under 750 of the donors called V segments functional above 56.7% productive rearrangements and segregating when the between-donor standard deviation exceeded 5%. To diagnose cytomegalovirus status from the catalog of TCR beta chain sequences, a statistical classification framework was built. In a later analysis, TCR nucleotide sequences were compared against IMGT/GENE-DB human TR gene sequences so that V and J genes could be assigned. Using the TCRdist pipeline, a later analysis assigned CDR3 sequences along with most-parsimonious VDJ recombination scenarios. In a later analysis, each TCR beta chain was defined by its CDR3 amino acid sequence together with its V-gene family, and reads without a unique V-gene family were excluded. In a later analysis, 450 to 600 highly shared, low-generation-probability nucleotide sequences were removed to address suspected cross-contamination and a sequencing artifact. For each public chain, a later analysis derived a clonal expansion index from normalized ranks of inferred template counts within each repertoire. In a later analysis, generation probabilities were computed using a VDJ recombination model fitted to out-of-frame rearrangements, and the results were checked against IGoR. Hypergeometric tests were used in a later analysis to score TCR-TCR, TCR-HLA and TCR-CMV co-occurrence, with a repertoire-size bias correction applied to the TCR pairs. A later analysis estimated false discovery rates by permuting HLA or CMV assignments 20 times. In a later analysis, co-occurring TCRs were grouped using DBSCAN, and TCRdist sequence similarity was added for clustering within HLA-allele-positive subsets. For co-occurrence clustering, repertoires with fewer than 30,000 or more than 120,000 public chains were excluded, along with roughly 5 repertoires with anomalous nucleotide sharing. TCRdb stores this immuneACCESS table with in-frame sequences only. Part of the clones is absent; in the studies checked, under half of the shortfall reflects unresolved V genes, and no reason is known for the rest. That table furnishes V, J and clone size, whereas the DNA furnished D and trimming. The sample's clone listing holds 100,000 to 150,000 clones. Of the sample, approximately 1% falls within the top ten clones.

The chain uses TRBV7-9 and TRBJ2-2, with the D segment identity uncertain. This receptor was identified in a man in his late teens or twenties in good health and CMV-seronegative. Source material: PBMCs. CDR3 reads: CASNVRPLTGELFF. The nucleotides are TGTGCCAGCAACGTCAGGCCTCTTACCGGGGAGCTGTTTTTT.